The 11 T cell receptor beta chains given below trace back to one sample, sequenced in a study of neurological immune-mediated disorders. TCRdb processed the 5' RACE reads anew with MiXCR; each CDR3 protein has one entry. The data show 50,000 or so distinct CDR3 sequences, with around 3.1% seen just once and around 5.6% held by the top ten. Sequenced: PBMCs. The receptor source for this set is a man aged 35 to 55 with multiple sclerosis.

The rearrangement links TRBV12-3 or TRBV12-4 to TRBJ1-4; 9 bases map to TRBD1. The CDR3 is 16 residues long. V lost 5 bases and J lost 3; bases outside the gene matches: 7. CDR3 nucleotides: TGTGCCAGCAGTCGGGACAGGGAATCGGCTAATGAAAAACTGTTTTTT. Translated: CASSRDRESANEKLFF.

This clonotype was found many times. The V gene is TRBV6-6, the J gene TRBJ1-6; 8 bases fit TRBD1. Germline assignment: CDR1 MNHNY and CDR2 SVGAGI (reference sequence). V trimming: 4 bases; J trimming: 13 bases; junction bases outside the gene matches: 9. The CDR3 extends over 14 amino acids. CDR3 bases: TGTGCCAGCAGTTCTGGACAGGGTCCATGGCCCCTCCACTTT. This sequence encodes CASSSGQGPWPLHF.

Many counts were recorded for this clonotype. This rearrangement joins TRBV27 to TRBJ1-2; TRBD1 matches at 9 bases. Germline V gene data show CDR1 as MNHEY and CDR2 as SMNVEV (reference sequence). J gave up 3 bases and V 4 bases, and 9 bases lay outside the gene matches. This CDR3 has 16 residues. The CDR3 DNA reads TGTGCCAGCAGTTCCACAGGGGGCGAATGGGACTATGGCTACACCTTC. Protein sequence: CASSSTGGEWDYGYTF.

The chain uses TRBV18 and TRBJ2-7; no clear D. Deletions cut 3 bases from V and 5 bases from J, with 11 bases between. Germline CDR1 and CDR2: KGHSH and LQKENI. The CDR3 is 13 amino acids. CDR3 nucleotide sequence: TGTGCCAGCTCACCCCCAGACCACAACGAGCAGTACTTC. Translated: CASSPPDHNEQYF.

This clonotype has a count of ten or more. The rearrangement joins TRBV29-1 to TRBJ1-3; D is uncertain. This CDR3 spans 14 amino acids. CDR1 and CDR2 (germline): SQVTM, ANQGSEA. Trimming took off 4 bases at V and 0 bases at J, with 10 bases between the two ends. CDR3 nucleotide sequence: TGCAGCGTTGCGGGAGTACTCTCTGGAAACACCATATATTTT. It translates to CSVAGVLSGNTIYF.

This clonotype was observed many times. The chain joins TRBV11-2 to TRBJ2-3; 7 nucleotides line up with TRBD1. This CDR3 has 15 amino acids. The germline gives CDR1 SGHAT, CDR2 FQNNGV. V was clipped by 5 bases and J by 8 bases; unmatched bases: 13. CDR3 residues: CASSREQRPGGTQYF. In nucleotides, the CDR3 is TGTGCCAGCAGCCGTGAGCAGCGGCCAGGGGGTACGCAGTATTTT.

This sequence joins TRBV6-1 and TRBJ2-2, with D possibly matching TRBD2 (6 bases). The CDR3 covers 14 residues. The germline V gene encodes CDR1 MNHNS and CDR2 SASEGT. V was trimmed by 1 base and J by 7 bases, leaving 10 bases between them. The CDR3 DNA reads as TGTGCCAGCAGTGAAGTGGGAGGCGGCGGGGAGCTGTTTTTT. Translation gives CASSEVGGGGELFF.

This clonotype was seen ten or more times. The chain recombines TRBV7-9 with TRBJ1-5; tentatively, D is TRBD1 (6 bases). Trimming pared 1 base from V and 1 base from J, leaving 11 bases between. Per germline, CDR1 SEHNR and CDR2 FQNEAQ (reference sequence). This CDR3 is 16 amino acids long. CDR3 DNA sequence: TGTGCCAGCAGCTTAGGGCAGGGGATGAGCAATCAGCCCCAGCATTTT. It codes for CASSLGQGMSNQPQHF.

This clonotype was seen ten or more times. The V gene is TRBV12-5, the J gene TRBJ2-1; 7 nucleotides line up with TRBD1. The CDR3 sequence is 15 residues long. Looked up from germline, CDR1 is LGHNT and CDR2 is FRNRAP. The J segment lost 13 bases and the V segment lost 5 bases, leaving 17 bases of the junction unmatched. The CDR3 reads CASGPFPGQSTPQFF. CDR3 in DNA: TGTGCTAGTGGTCCCTTCCCGGGACAGTCTACTCCCCAGTTCTTC.

A few counts support this clonotype. Since a much larger clone is just one base distant, this may be a read error. The V and J genes are TRBV12-3 or TRBV12-4 and TRBJ2-7, with D possibly being TRBD2 (5 bases). V was shortened by 7 bases and J by 1 base, with 11 bases between the two germline ends. The CDR3 contains 13 residues. The DNA of the CDR3 is TGTGCCAGCACCCGGGAAAGTTCCTACGAGCAGTACTTC. Translated: CASTRESSYEQYF.

This clonotype was counted many times. The chain carries TRBV6-1 and TRBJ1-2, with 8 bases lining up with TRBD1. The J segment lost 0 bases and the V segment lost 4 bases, leaving 7 bases of the junction unmatched. CDR3 length equals 16 residues. Germline assignment: CDR1 MNHNS and CDR2 SASEGT. This CDR3 reads CASSVRTGLPNYGYTF. In DNA form, the CDR3 reads TGTGCCAGCAGTGTACGGACAGGGTTGCCTAACTATGGCTACACCTTC.